This TCR beta chain comes out of a study of T-cell reconstitution after alpha-beta-depleted transplantation in children. This CDR3 is 14 amino acids long. Germline V gene data show CDR1 as MNHEY and CDR2 as SVGAGI. The V gene end was trimmed by 2 bases and the J gene end by 6 bases; junction bases not matched to a gene: 6. Preparation of the TCRbeta library was carried out with unique molecular identifiers. Each CDR3 protein gets one entry after TCRdb re-called the PCR reads with MiXCR. The sample holds about 610,000 distinct CDR3 sequences, under 12% seen once. This material consisted of PBMCs from the stem cell graft donor, taken from the stem cell graft. This chain uses TRBV6-5 with TRBJ2-7; TRBD2 matches 8 bases. This clonotype was sampled from a human donor who donated a stem cell graft to a child with acute myeloid leukemia. The CDR3, as DNA: TGTGCCAGCAGTTACCGGCGGGAGGATGGCGAGCAGTACTTC. Translation gives CASSYRREDGEQYF.